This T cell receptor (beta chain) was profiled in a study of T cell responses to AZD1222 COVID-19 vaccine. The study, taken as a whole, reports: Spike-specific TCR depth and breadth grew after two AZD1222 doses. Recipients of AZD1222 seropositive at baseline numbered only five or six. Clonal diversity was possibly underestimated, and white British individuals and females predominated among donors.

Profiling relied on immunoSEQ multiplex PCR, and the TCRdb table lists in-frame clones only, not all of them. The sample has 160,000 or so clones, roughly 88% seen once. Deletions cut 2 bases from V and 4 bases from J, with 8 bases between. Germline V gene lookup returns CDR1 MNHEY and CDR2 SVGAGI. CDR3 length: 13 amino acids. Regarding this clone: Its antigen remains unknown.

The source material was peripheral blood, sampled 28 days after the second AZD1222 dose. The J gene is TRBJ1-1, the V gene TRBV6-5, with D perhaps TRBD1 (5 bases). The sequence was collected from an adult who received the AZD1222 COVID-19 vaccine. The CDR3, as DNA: TGTGCCAGCAGTTACGGGGGAATCACTGAAGCTTTCTTT. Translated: CASSYGGITEAFF.